Listed here are 17 T cell receptor beta chains from one sample, sequenced in a study of CD8+CD57+ T cells in acquired aplastic anemia. Profiling that covered TCR beta VDJ and CDR3 relied on genomic DNA as its template. Via MiXCR, TCRdb re-called the reads, giving one row per CDR3 protein. The sample has some 220,000 distinct CDR3 sequences; about 37% are singletons. Sample: sorted CD4+, CD8+, or CD8+CD57+ T cells (not recorded which) from PBMCs. These receptors were obtained from a human donor in good health, serving as a control.

This clonotype has a handful of counts. The genes are TRBV2 and TRBJ2-7; 9 bases agree with TRBD2. V shed 5 bases and J 2 bases; nucleotides not matched to a gene: 7. This CDR3 has 15 residues. Germline loops: CDR1 SNHLY, CDR2 FYNNEI. CDR3 sequence reads: CASSRLLAGPYEQYF. CDR3 bases: TGTGCCAGCAGTCGTCTCCTAGCGGGACCCTACGAGCAGTACTTC.

This clonotype occurred many times. The DNA of the CDR3 is TGTGCCAGCAGCTTGGAGGCGGGGTATAGTGGCTACACCTTC. Its protein is CASSLEAGYSGYTF. The V and J genes are TRBV5-5 and TRBJ1-2; D unclear. The length of the CDR3 is 14 residues. Trimming left V 0 bases short and J 7 bases short, with 13 bases between. The germline V gene has CDR1 SGHKS and CDR2 YYEKEE (reference sequence).

The CDR3 is CASSRRGPDANTGELFF. The CDR3 DNA is TGCGCCAGCAGCCGGAGGGGACCAGACGCGAACACCGGGGAGCTGTTTTTT. The chain has TRBV4-3 and TRBJ2-2; a weak D match, TRBD2 (6 bases). The CDR3 is 17 amino acids. Trimming shortened V by 4 bases and J by 0 bases, and 15 bases separated the two germline ends. Germline assignment: CDR1 LGHNA and CDR2 YSLEER.

The sample holds one count of this clonotype. Since a much larger clone is just one base distant, this may be a read error. The chain has TRBV5-1 and TRBJ2-7, with D maybe TRBD2 (6 bases). There are 17 residues in the CDR3. Germline V gives CDR1 SGHRS, CDR2 YFSETQ. The CDR3 protein is CASSLAFTSLGSSEQHF. Here the CDR3 DNA reads TGCGCCAGCAGCTTGGCCTTTACTAGCCTTGGCTCCTCCGAGCAGCACTTC.

The CDR3 DNA sequence: TGTGCCAGCAGTGAAGCGTCTCAGCCCCAGCATTTT. Amino acids: CASSEASQPQHF. This chain joins TRBV6-1 and TRBJ1-5; D remains ambiguous. Trimming pared 0 bases from V and 6 bases from J, leaving 3 bases between. This CDR3 has 12 residues. Germline V gene sequence: CDR1 MNHNS, CDR2 SASEGT.

This clonotype appeared a single time. This rearrangement joins TRBV29-1 to TRBJ2-1; no definite D call. In germline, CDR1 is SQVTM, CDR2 ANQGSEA. This CDR3 region has 14 residues. V gave up 4 bases and J gave up 3 bases, with 13 bases separating them. CDR3 DNA sequence: TGCAGCGTTGGCGGCTTAAGCTGCTACAATGAGCAGTTCTTC. Its protein product is CSVGGLSCYNEQFF.

This clonotype was counted only a few times. The J gene is TRBJ2-1, the V gene TRBV6-4; 10 nucleotides line up with TRBD2. V trimming: 11 bases; J trimming: 8 bases; junction bases outside the gene matches: 12. The CDR3 consists of 14 residues. CDR1 and CDR2 (germline): MRHNA, SNTAGT. CDR3 sequence: CAASSGGPFDEQFF. As DNA, the CDR3 is TGTGCCGCTTCTAGCGGGGGCCCTTTCGATGAGCAGTTCTTC.

This clonotype showed up just once. J is TRBJ2-7 and V is TRBV20-1, with a weak D call TRBD1 (6 bases). The CDR3 extends over 13 amino acids. Germline lookup yields CDR1 DFQATT and CDR2 SNEGSKA (reference sequence). V lost 4 bases to trimming and J lost 5 bases, with 15 bases between them. This CDR3 is CSANLGQSNEQYF. CDR3 nucleotide sequence: TGCAGTGCTAACCTCGGACAGTCCAACGAGCAGTACTTC.

The CDR3 reads CAISESGQGGSYEQYF. In nucleotides, the CDR3 is TGTGCCATCAGTGAGTCTGGGCAGGGGGGCTCCTACGAGCAGTACTTC. The chain is built from TRBV10-3 and TRBJ2-7; D may be TRBD1 (7 bases). V shed 0 bases and J shed 0 bases, with 12 bases lying between them. Per the germline V gene, CDR1 is ENHRY and CDR2 is SYGVKD. CDR3 size: 16 residues.

Concerning this clonotype: A read error may explain this, as a much larger clone is one base away. This chain connects TRBV6-4 to TRBJ1-2; D is perhaps TRBD1 (6 bases). Germline V gene data show CDR1 as MRHNA and CDR2 as SNTAGT. The length of the CDR3 is 13 residues. CDR3 DNA: TGTGTCAGCAGTGACGGGGGGGCTTATGGCTACACCTTC. Translating gives CVSSDGGAYGYTF.

The V and J genes are TRBV27 and TRBJ1-2; no firm D call. This CDR3 is 14 amino acids long. V was trimmed by 2 bases and J by 2 bases, leaving 9 bases between them. CDR1 is MNHEY, CDR2 SMNVEV, per germline (reference sequence). CDR3 residues: CASSLLDTNYGYTF. CDR3 DNA: TGTGCCAGCAGTTTACTAGACACCAACTATGGCTACACCTTC.

The CDR3 protein is CASSLVGQGGGYTF. The CDR3 DNA reads as TGTGCCAGCAGCTTGGTCGGGCAGGGCGGTGGCTACACCTTC. The rearrangement uses TRBV5-6 and TRBJ1-2; TRBD1 might be the D (5 bases). Germline assignment: CDR1 SGHDT and CDR2 YYEEEE. The CDR3 has 14 residues. Between the trimmed V and J ends, which lost 0 bases and 7 bases, there was a span of 13 bases.

J is TRBJ2-7 and V is TRBV7-9; the D is unclear. Germline V CDR1 and CDR2: SEHNR, FQNEAQ (reference sequence). The CDR3 consists of 12 residues. Trimming removed 5 bases from V and 2 bases from J, with 7 bases in between. The CDR3 is CASSLQAYEQYF. In DNA form, the CDR3 reads TGTGCCAGCAGCCTACAAGCCTACGAGCAGTACTTC.

V usage is TRBV6-1 and J usage is TRBJ2-1, with 8 bases that match TRBD2. The germline CDR1 and CDR2 sequences are MNHNS and SASEGT. The CDR3 loop spans 17 amino acids. The V gene end was trimmed by 6 bases and the J gene end by 0 bases; junction bases not matched to a gene: 10. The CDR3 DNA reads as TGTGCCAGCAGCAGACTAGCGCGGTCGTCCTCCTACAATGAGCAGTTCTTC. It specifies CASSRLARSSSYNEQFF.

Of note for this clonotype: A clone one base away is much larger, so this may be a read error. CDR3 coding DNA: TGTGCCGGCAGTGAGTTGGTCGCCTCTGGAAACACCATATATTTT. It encodes CAGSELVASGNTIYF. The chain combines TRBV2 with TRBJ1-3; D is unclear. The germline CDR1 and CDR2 sequences are SNHLY and FYNNEI. This CDR3 is built from 15 residues.

A few counts support this clonotype. This sequence joins TRBV18 and TRBJ1-4; D gene ambiguous. This CDR3 has 14 amino acids. Trimming left V 0 bases short and J 6 bases short, with 8 bases between. Germline values: CDR1 KGHSH, CDR2 LQKENI. The CDR3, as DNA: TGTGCCAGCTCACCACCAGATGGATATGAAAAACTGTTTTTT. Amino acids: CASSPPDGYEKLFF.

Remarks on this clonotype: A much larger clonotype is one base distant, so this may be a read error. V and J are TRBV29-1 and TRBJ2-1; no definite D call. The germline V and J ends were trimmed by 7 bases and 0 bases, with 7 bases remaining between them. Germline CDR1 and CDR2: SQVTM and ANQGSEA. The CDR3 has 12 residues. CDR3 region: CSASGSYNEQFF. CDR3 DNA sequence: TGCAGCGCTTCAGGCTCCTACAATGAGCAGTTCTTC.